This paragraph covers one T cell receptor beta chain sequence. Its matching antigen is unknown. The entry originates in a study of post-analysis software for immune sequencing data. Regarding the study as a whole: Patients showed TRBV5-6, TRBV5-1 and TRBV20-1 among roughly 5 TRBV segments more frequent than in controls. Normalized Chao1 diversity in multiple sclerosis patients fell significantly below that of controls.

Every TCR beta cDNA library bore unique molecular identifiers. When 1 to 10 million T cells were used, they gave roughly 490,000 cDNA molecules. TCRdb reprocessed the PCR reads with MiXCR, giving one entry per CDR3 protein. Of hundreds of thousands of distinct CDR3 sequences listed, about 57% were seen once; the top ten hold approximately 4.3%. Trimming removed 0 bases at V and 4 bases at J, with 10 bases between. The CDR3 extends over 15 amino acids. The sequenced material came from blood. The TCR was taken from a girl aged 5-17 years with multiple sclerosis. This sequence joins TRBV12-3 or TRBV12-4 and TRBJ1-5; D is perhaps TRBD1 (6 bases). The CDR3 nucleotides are TGTGCCAGCAGTTTAGCGGCAGGGGCGAATCAGCCCCAGCATTTT. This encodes CASSLAAGANQPQHF.